These 16 T cell receptor beta chains came from one sample sequenced in a study of beta chain features in type 1 diabetes. Study results and limitations: Across all four CD4+ subsets, people with type 1 diabetes showed modestly shorter TCRB CDR3s.

Expressed TCRB transcripts got sequenced, as all isolated RNA was reverse transcribed. Here immunoSEQ multiplex PCR was the method, and the copy in TCRdb shows in-frame clones only, minus some. The profile shows approximately 260,000 clones, roughly 20% of them singletons. Their antigens remain unidentified. What was sequenced was naive CD4+ T cells from blood. The receptors shown here come from a middle-aged woman with type 1 diabetes.

The V gene is TRBV7-2, the J gene TRBJ2-1; D call uncertain. The CDR3 has 11 amino acids. V lost 5 bases to trimming and J lost 8 bases, with 7 bases between them. Germline CDR1 reads SGHTA; CDR2 reads FQGNSA. The CDR3 nucleotides read TGTGCCAGCAGCGATTACTATGAGCAGTTCTTC. Its protein is CASSDYYEQFF. The full variable domain, its missing parts supplied by reference TRBV7-2 and TRBJ2-1, is GAGVSQSPSNKVTEKGKDVELRCDPISGHTALYWYRQSLGQGLEFLIYFQGNSAPDKSGLPSDRFSAERTGGSVSTLTIQRTQQEDSAVYLCASSDYYEQFFGPGTRLTVL.

This clone was found a few times. V is TRBV28 and J is TRBJ2-1; D perhaps matches TRBD2 (6 bases). The CDR3 contains 12 residues. Per germline, CDR1 MDHEN and CDR2 SYDVKM. V lost 2 bases and J 7 bases, leaving 6 bases between the germline ends. Written as DNA, the CDR3 is TGTGCCAGCAGTTTAGCGGGGAATGAGCAGTTCTTC. Residues: CASSLAGNEQFF. The whole variable domain, remainder taken from reference TRBV28 and TRBJ2-1, is DVKVTQSSRYLVKRTGEKVFLECVQDMDHENMFWYRQDPGLGLRLIYFSYDVKMKEKGDIPEGYSVSREKKERFSLILESASTNQTSMYLCASSLAGNEQFFGPGTRLTVL.

The V gene is TRBV28, the J gene TRBJ2-3, with 14 nucleotides matching TRBD2. Germline CDR1 reads MDHEN; CDR2 reads SYDVKM. The CDR3 extends over 14 amino acids. The junction had 5 bases not matched to a gene; V was cut back by 8 bases and J by 7 bases. The CDR3 is CASGTSGGLYTQYF. The DNA for the CDR3 is TGTGCCAGCGGGACTAGCGGGGGCTTATATACGCAGTATTTT. Complete variable domain (other parts from reference TRBV28 and TRBJ2-3): DVKVTQSSRYLVKRTGEKVFLECVQDMDHENMFWYRQDPGLGLRLIYFSYDVKMKEKGDIPEGYSVSREKKERFSLILESASTNQTSMYLCASGTSGGLYTQYFGPGTRLTVL.

The genes are TRBV29-1 and TRBJ2-6; D remains unclear. The germline V gene encodes CDR1 SQVTM and CDR2 ANQGSEA. Deletions cut 6 bases from V and 0 bases from J, with 6 bases between. There are 13 residues in the CDR3. CDR3 nucleotide sequence: TGCAGCGTATACACCTCTGGGGCCAACGTCCTGACTTTC. Translated, it gives CSVYTSGANVLTF.

This clone was seen only a few times. The CDR3 protein is CASSVAAGTAPYEQYF. In DNA, the CDR3 is TGTGCCAGCAGCGTAGCGGCGGGGACAGCTCCCTACGAGCAGTACTTC. V is TRBV9 and J is TRBJ2-7; tentatively, D is TRBD1 (7 bases). V shed 0 bases and J shed 2 bases, with 15 bases lying between them. Germline CDR1 reads SGDLS; CDR2 reads YYNGEE. This CDR3 spans 16 amino acids.

This clone has a handful of counts. This chain uses TRBV9 with TRBJ2-2; 7 positions match TRBD1. The junction had 7 bases not matched to a gene; V was cut back by 3 bases and J by 2 bases. Germline CDR1 and CDR2: SGDLS and YYNGEE. The CDR3 length is 16 residues. The CDR3 spells CASSGRQGFNTGELFF. The CDR3 coding sequence is TGTGCCAGCAGCGGCAGACAGGGATTTAACACCGGGGAGCTGTTTTTT.

The chain is built from TRBV4-2 and TRBJ2-7; TRBD1 might be the D (6 bases). Trimming pared 0 bases from V and 7 bases from J, leaving 22 bases between. Germline assignment: CDR1 LGHNA and CDR2 YNFKEQ. CDR3 length equals 17 residues. In DNA, the CDR3 is TGTGCCAGCAGCCAAGATATTAGTCGGGGCACAGGGAATGAGCAGTACTTC. It encodes CASSQDISRGTGNEQYF.

The V and J genes are TRBV2 and TRBJ2-2; perhaps TRBD2 as D (6 bases). In germline, CDR1 is SNHLY, CDR2 FYNNEI. Trimming shortened V by 4 bases and J by 7 bases, and 13 bases separated the two germline ends. The CDR3 has 14 residues. DNA of the CDR3: TGTGCCAGCAGTGTAGGGTGGGAGGACGGGGAGCTGTTTTTT. It yields the protein CASSVGWEDGELFF.

The table lists this clone with a few counts. This chain links TRBV28 with TRBJ2-1, with TRBD2 identical over 9 bases. V gave up 5 bases and J gave up 7 bases; unmatched junction bases: 6. This CDR3 has 14 amino acids. Germline V lookup: CDR1 MDHEN, CDR2 SYDVKM. The DNA of the CDR3 is TGTGCCAGCAGTGTAGCGGGAGCTTTGAATGAGCAGTTCTTC. Amino acids: CASSVAGALNEQFF.

This clone showed up just a few times. The rearrangement uses TRBV9 and TRBJ2-1; TRBD2 agrees at 11 bases. This CDR3 is built from 17 residues. Germline CDR1 reads SGDLS; CDR2 reads YYNGEE. The junction had 7 bases not matched to a gene; V was cut back by 5 bases and J by 0 bases. CDR3 DNA sequence: TGTGCCAGCAGAGAGGTAGCGGGAGGGTACTCCTACAATGAGCAGTTCTTC. This gives the protein CASREVAGGYSYNEQFF.

This clone has a handful of counts. The chain combines TRBV5-1 with TRBJ2-1, with D possibly being TRBD2 (6 bases). The V end lost 0 bases, the J end lost 10 bases, and 11 bases lay between the germline ends. Germline V gene lookup returns CDR1 SGHRS and CDR2 YFSETQ. This CDR3 is built from 13 residues. In DNA form, the CDR3 reads TGCGCCAGCAGCTTGGTTCTTAGCGGAGAGCAGTTCTTC. Translating gives CASSLVLSGEQFF.

This clone was seen only a few times. The V call is TRBV29-1, the J call TRBJ2-5; no clear D gene. The CDR3 length is 12 residues. V gave up 5 bases and J gave up 5 bases, with 12 bases separating them. Germline V gives CDR1 SQVTM, CDR2 ANQGSEA. In DNA, the CDR3 is TGCAGCGTTTCTAAGGCGGAGGAGACCCAGTACTTC. Translation gives CSVSKAEETQYF.

This clone has more than one count but fewer than ten. The chain combines TRBV7-2 with TRBJ2-3, with TRBD2 matching over 7 bases. Germline CDR1 reads SGHTA; CDR2 reads FQGNSA. V was clipped by 5 bases and J by 6 bases; unmatched bases: 8. CDR3 length: 14 amino acids. The chain's CDR3 is CASSPSRERDTQYF. The CDR3 DNA sequence: TGTGCCAGCAGCCCCTCGCGGGAGAGGGATACGCAGTATTTT.

This clone was found a few times. The rearrangement links TRBV29-1 to TRBJ2-1; weak D call: TRBD1 (5 bases). The CDR3 runs 15 residues. V lost 7 bases and J 0 bases, leaving 16 bases between the germline ends. CDR1 and CDR2 (germline): SQVTM, ANQGSEA. The CDR3 here is CSADSTVPSYNEQFF. CDR3 sequence (DNA): TGCAGCGCCGACTCGACAGTTCCCTCCTACAATGAGCAGTTCTTC.

This clone was detected only a few times. The chain links TRBV6-1 to TRBJ1-5; D gene unclear. With 7 bases removed from V and 4 bases from J, the gap between germline ends came to 14 bases. Germline values: CDR1 MNHNS, CDR2 SASEGT. The CDR3 extends over 14 amino acids. In DNA, the CDR3 is TGTGCCAGCATGATCGACAACCTTAATCAGCCCCAGCATTTT. It yields the protein CASMIDNLNQPQHF.

This clone was recorded a few times. The rearrangement joins TRBV6-5 to TRBJ1-2, with 7 positions matching TRBD1. The germline V gene has CDR1 MNHEY and CDR2 SVGAGI. Unmatched junction bases numbered 5, after V lost 6 bases and J lost 7 bases. The CDR3 totals 12 residues. The CDR3 loop reads CASSSRGSGYTF. Written as DNA, the CDR3 is TGTGCCAGCAGCTCCAGGGGGTCTGGCTACACCTTC.